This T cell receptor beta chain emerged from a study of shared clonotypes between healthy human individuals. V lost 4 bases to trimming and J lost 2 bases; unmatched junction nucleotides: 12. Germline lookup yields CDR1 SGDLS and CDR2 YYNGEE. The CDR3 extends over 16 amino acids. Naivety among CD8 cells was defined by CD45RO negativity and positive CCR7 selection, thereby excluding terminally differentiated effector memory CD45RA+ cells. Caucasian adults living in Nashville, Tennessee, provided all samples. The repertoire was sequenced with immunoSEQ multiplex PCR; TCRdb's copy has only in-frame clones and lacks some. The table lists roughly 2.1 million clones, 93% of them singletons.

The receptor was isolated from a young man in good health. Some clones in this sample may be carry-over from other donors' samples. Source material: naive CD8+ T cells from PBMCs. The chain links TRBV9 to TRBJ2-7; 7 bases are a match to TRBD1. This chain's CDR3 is CASSPLATGSTYEQYF. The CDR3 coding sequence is TGTGCCAGCAGCCCCCTCGCGACAGGGAGTACCTACGAGCAGTACTTC.